Listed below are T cell receptor beta chains from one sample, sequenced in a study of human T cells and chemical hapten exposure. TCRdb used MiXCR to reprocess the RACE reads, holding one entry per CDR3 protein. Of 60,000 to 90,000 distinct CDR3 sequences listed, around 9.4% are singletons. Sequencing was done on a sample of whole blood. The receptors come from a female donor in good health. Some clones in this sample may be carry-over from other donors' samples. Both conserved end residues are part of each CDR3. A D gene is named only where the DNA matches it firmly. A row's size may be missing; if present it is once, few, many or a size class.

j_call v_call d_call clone_size cdr3_aa cdr3_nt
TRBJ1-2 TRBV7-9 TRBD1 many CASTNGQGHGYTF TGTGCCAGCACCAACGGACAGGGTCATGGCTACACCTTC
TRBJ2-3 TRBV6-5 - many CASSRAPILGDTQYF TGTGCCAGCAGTCGAGCTCCCATATTGGGAGATACGCAGTATTTT
TRBJ2-1 TRBV3-1 - many CASSQADRYINNEQFF TGTGCCAGCAGCCAAGCAGACAGGTATATCAACAATGAGCAGTTCTTC
TRBJ2-1 TRBV6-5 TRBD2 - CASSYVGLARGSSYNEQFF TGTGCCAGCAGTTACGTAGGACTAGCCCGGGGGAGCTCCTACAATGAGCAGTTCTTC
TRBJ2-3 TRBV10-3 - - CATRQYGTDTQYF TGTGCCACCCGGCAGTACGGCACAGATACGCAGTATTTT
TRBJ2-3 TRBV19 - many CASSIGDGTTDTQYF TGTGCCAGTAGTATAGGGGACGGGACCACAGATACGCAGTATTTT
TRBJ2-3 TRBV27 TRBD1 few CASSFITGGTDTQYF TGTGCCAGCAGTTTTATTACAGGGGGCACAGATACGCAGTATTTT
TRBJ1-5 TRBV2 - many CASSGQEGNNQPQHF TGTGCCAGCAGTGGACAGGAAGGAAACAATCAGCCCCAGCATTTT
TRBJ2-7 TRBV20-1 TRBD1 many CSARDPGQGTGEQYF TGCAGTGCTAGAGATCCGGGACAGGGGACGGGGGAGCAGTACTTC
TRBJ2-3 TRBV7-9 - few CASSPPLGGRTDTQYF TGTGCCAGCAGCCCACCCCTGGGGGGTCGCACAGATACGCAGTATTTT
TRBJ2-7 TRBV10-3 TRBD2 few CARGPTAGVSYEQYF TGTGCCAGGGGACCGACAGCGGGGGTGAGCTACGAGCAGTACTTC
TRBJ2-3 TRBV7-2 - - CASSLVRTSTDTQYF TGTGCCAGCAGCTTAGTGAGGACAAGCACAGATACGCAGTATTTT
TRBJ1-1 TRBV20-1 - many CSARGPPLNTEAFF TGCAGTGCTAGAGGTCCCCCCCTGAACACTGAAGCTTTCTTT
TRBJ1-1 TRBV12-3/TRBV12-4 - many CASSLYPPGNTEAFF TGTGCCAGCAGTTTATACCCCCCCGGAAACACTGAAGCTTTCTTT
TRBJ2-3 TRBV27 TRBD2 many CASSSRWTSGVLTQYF TGTGCCAGCAGTTCAAGATGGACTAGCGGGGTTTTAACGCAGTATTTT
TRBJ1-5 TRBV6-2/TRBV6-3 - many CASSYSATVGNQPQHF TGTGCCAGCAGTTACTCCGCGACAGTTGGCAATCAGCCCCAGCATTTT
TRBJ1-1 TRBV5-5 - - CASSLSRWTEAFF TGTGCCAGCAGCCTAAGTAGGTGGACTGAAGCTTTCTTT
TRBJ2-3 TRBV27 TRBD2 few CASRLAGRLTDTQYF TGTGCCAGCAGGTTAGCGGGGCGGCTCACAGATACGCAGTATTTT
TRBJ2-3 TRBV20-1 TRBD2 many CSGTPPGGPSSTDTQYF TGCAGTGGTACCCCGCCGGGGGGGCCCTCTAGCACAGATACGCAGTATTTT